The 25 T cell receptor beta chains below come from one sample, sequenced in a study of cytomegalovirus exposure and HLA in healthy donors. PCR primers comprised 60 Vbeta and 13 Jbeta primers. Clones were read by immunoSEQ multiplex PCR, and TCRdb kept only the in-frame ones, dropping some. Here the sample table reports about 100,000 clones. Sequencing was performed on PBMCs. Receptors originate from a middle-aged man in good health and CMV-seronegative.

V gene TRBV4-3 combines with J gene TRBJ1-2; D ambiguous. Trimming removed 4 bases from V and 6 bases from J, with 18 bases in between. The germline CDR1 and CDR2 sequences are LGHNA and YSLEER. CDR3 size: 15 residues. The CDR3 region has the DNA TGCGCCAGCAGCCCCCCGGTCAGAGGCGTAGATGGCTACACCTTC. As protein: CASSPPVRGVDGYTF.

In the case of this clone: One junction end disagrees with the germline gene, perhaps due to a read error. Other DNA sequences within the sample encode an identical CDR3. The CDR3 region is CATSRGQTYEQYF. CDR3 bases: TGTGCCACCAGCCGTGGACAGACCTATGAGCAGTACTTC. The genes are TRBV15 and TRBJ2-7, with a possible D match to TRBD1 (6 bases). The CDR3 covers 13 residues. Germline assignment: CDR1 LNHNV and CDR2 YYDKDF (reference sequence).

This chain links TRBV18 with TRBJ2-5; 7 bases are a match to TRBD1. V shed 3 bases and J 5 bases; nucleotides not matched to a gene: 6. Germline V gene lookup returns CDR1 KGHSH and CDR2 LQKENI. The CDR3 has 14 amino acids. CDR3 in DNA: TGTGCCAGCTCACCGTCAGGGGGATGGGAGACCCAGTACTTC. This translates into CASSPSGGWETQYF.

The chain's CDR3 is CASSDYRTGVQETQYF. The CDR3 DNA follows: TGCGCCAGCAGTGACTACAGGACAGGCGTACAAGAGACCCAGTACTTC. J is TRBJ2-5 and V is TRBV10-1, with TRBD1 matching 7 bases. This CDR3 spans 16 amino acids. Germline trimming cut 3 bases from V and 2 bases from J; bases unmatched to any gene: 9. Germline V gene data show CDR1 as WNHNN and CDR2 as SYGVQD (reference sequence).

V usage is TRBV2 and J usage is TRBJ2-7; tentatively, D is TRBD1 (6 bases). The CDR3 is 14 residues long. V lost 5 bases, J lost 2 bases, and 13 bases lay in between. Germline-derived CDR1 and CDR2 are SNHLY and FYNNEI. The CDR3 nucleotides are TGTGCCAGCAGTCTCGGGACACTAGCCTACGAGCAGTACTTC. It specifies CASSLGTLAYEQYF. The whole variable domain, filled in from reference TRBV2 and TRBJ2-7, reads EPEVTQTPSHQVTQMGQEVILRCVPISNHLYFYWYRQILGQKVEFLVSFYNNEISEKSEIFDDQFSVERPDGSNFTLKIRSTKLEDSAMYFCASSLGTLAYEQYFGPGTRLTVT.

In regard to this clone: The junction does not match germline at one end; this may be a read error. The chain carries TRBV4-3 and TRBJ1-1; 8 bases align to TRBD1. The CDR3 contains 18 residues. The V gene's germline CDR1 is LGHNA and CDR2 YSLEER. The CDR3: CVSSQNNMQGARNTEAFF. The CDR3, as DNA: TGCGTCAGCAGCCAAAATAATATGCAGGGGGCGCGGAACACTGAAGCTTTCTTT.

CDR3 in DNA: TGTGCCAGTAGACTAGGCCGGGCCTACAATGAGCAGTTCTTC. This sequence encodes CASRLGRAYNEQFF. The chain combines TRBV19 with TRBJ2-1; tentatively, D is TRBD2 (5 bases). The germline V and J ends were trimmed by 6 bases and 2 bases, with 11 bases remaining between them. The CDR3 loop spans 14 amino acids. Per germline, CDR1 LNHDA and CDR2 SQIVND (reference sequence).

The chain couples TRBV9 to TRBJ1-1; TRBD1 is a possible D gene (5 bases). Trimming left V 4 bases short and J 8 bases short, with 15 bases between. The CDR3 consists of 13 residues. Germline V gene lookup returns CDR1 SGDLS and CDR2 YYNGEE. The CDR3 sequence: CASSLVVEGEAFF. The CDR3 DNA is TGTGCCAGCAGCCTAGTGGTGGAGGGGGAAGCTTTCTTT.

As DNA, the CDR3 is TGTGCCACAAACCCCAGGGACAGGGGGCGGAATGAGCAGTTCTTC. Encoded protein: CATNPRDRGRNEQFF. The rearrangement links TRBV10-3 to TRBJ2-1; TRBD1 matches 12 bases. The CDR3 runs to 15 residues. In germline, CDR1 is ENHRY, CDR2 SYGVKD. Trimming cost V 10 bases and J 7 bases; bases outside gene matches: 11.

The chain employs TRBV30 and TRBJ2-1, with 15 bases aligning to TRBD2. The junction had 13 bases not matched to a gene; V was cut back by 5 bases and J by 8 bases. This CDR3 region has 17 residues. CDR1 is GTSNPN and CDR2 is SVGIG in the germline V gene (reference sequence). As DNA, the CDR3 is TGTGCCTGGGCGATAGGACTAGCGGGAGGGTATGGAGATGAGCAGTTCTTC. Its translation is CAWAIGLAGGYGDEQFF. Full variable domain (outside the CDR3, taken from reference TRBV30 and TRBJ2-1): SQTIHQWPATLVQPVGSPLSLECTVEGTSNPNLYWYRQAAGRGLQLLFYSVGIGQISSEVPQNLSASRPQDRQFILSSKKLLLSDSGFYLCAWAIGLAGGYGDEQFFGPGTRLTVL.

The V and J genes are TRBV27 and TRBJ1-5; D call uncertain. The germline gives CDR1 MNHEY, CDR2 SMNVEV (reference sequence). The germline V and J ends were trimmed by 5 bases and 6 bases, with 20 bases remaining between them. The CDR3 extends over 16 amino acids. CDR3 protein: CASSPGGLGPVQPQHF. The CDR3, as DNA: TGTGCCAGCAGTCCAGGAGGGTTAGGACCAGTTCAGCCCCAGCATTTT.

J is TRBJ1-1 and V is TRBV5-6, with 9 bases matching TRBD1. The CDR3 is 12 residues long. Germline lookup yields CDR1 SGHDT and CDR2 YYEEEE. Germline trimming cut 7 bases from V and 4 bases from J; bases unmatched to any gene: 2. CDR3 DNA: TGTGCCAGCCAGACAGGGGGCACTGAAGCTTTCTTT. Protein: CASQTGGTEAFF.

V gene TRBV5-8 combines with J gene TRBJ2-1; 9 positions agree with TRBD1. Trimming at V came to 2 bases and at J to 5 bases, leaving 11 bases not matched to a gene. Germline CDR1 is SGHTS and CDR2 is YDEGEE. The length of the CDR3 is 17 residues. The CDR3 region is CASSFQTGGWADNEQFF. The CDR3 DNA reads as TGTGCCAGCAGCTTTCAGACAGGGGGTTGGGCCGACAATGAGCAGTTCTTC.

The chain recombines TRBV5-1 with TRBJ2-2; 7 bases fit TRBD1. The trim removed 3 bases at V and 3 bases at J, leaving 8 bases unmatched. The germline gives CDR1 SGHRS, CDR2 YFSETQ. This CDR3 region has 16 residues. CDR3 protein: CASSSGPGTDTGELFF. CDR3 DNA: TGCGCCAGCAGCTCAGGCCCCGGGACAGACACCGGGGAGCTGTTTTTT.

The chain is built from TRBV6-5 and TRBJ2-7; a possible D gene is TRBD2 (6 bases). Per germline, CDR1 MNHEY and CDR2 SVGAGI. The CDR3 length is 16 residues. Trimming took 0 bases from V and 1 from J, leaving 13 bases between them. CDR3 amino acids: CASSYSPGLISYEQYF. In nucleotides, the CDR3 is TGTGCCAGCAGTTACTCCCCGGGACTGATTTCCTACGAGCAGTACTTC.

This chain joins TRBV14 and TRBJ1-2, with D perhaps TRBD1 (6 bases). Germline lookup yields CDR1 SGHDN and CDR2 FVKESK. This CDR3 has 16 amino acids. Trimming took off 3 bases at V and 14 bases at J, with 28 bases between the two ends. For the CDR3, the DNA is TGTGCCAGCAGCCAGAATTCCGGGACAACGAATTGGCGGCTAACCTTC. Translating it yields CASSQNSGTTNWRLTF.

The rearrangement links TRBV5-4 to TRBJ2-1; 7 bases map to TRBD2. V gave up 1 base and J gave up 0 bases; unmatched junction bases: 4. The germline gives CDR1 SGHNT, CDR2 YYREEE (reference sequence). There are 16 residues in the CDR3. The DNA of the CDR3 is TGTGCCAGCAGCTTGATGCGCGGGAGCTCCTACAATGAGCAGTTCTTC. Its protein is CASSLMRGSSYNEQFF. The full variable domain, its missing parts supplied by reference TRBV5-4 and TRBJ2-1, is ETGVTQSPTHLIKTRGQQVTLRCSSQSGHNTVSWYQQALGQGPQFIFQYYREEENGRGNFPPRFSGLQFPNYSSELNVNALELDDSALYLCASSLMRGSSYNEQFFGPGTRLTVL.

The CDR3 region is CSAAYGDEQYF. In nucleotides, the CDR3 is TGCAGTGCGGCGTACGGGGACGAGCAGTACTTC. This chain joins TRBV20-1 and TRBJ2-7, with D tentatively TRBD2 (5 bases). The CDR3 is 11 amino acids. V was shortened by 6 bases and J by 5 bases, with 11 bases between the two germline ends. CDR1 and CDR2 from the germline V gene are DFQATT and SNEGSKA (reference sequence).

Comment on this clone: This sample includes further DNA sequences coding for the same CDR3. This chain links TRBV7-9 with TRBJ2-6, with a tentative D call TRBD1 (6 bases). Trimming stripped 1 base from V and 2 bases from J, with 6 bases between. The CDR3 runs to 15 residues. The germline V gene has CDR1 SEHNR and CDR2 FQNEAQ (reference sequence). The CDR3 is CASSLEGAGANVLTF. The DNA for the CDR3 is TGTGCCAGCAGCTTAGAGGGGGCTGGGGCCAACGTCCTGACTTTC.

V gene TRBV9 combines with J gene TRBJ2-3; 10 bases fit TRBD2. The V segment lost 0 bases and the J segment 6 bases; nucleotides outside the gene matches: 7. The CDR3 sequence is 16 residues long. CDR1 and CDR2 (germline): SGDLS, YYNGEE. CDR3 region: CASSVAPSGSMDTQYF. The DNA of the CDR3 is TGTGCCAGCAGCGTAGCGCCTAGCGGGAGTATGGATACGCAGTATTTT.

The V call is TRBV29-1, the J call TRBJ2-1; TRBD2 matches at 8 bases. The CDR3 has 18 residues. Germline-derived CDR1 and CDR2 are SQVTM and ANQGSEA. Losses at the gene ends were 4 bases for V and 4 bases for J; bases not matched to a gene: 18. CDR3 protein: CSVVPHSGGGTQYNEQFF. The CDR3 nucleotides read TGCAGCGTTGTGCCCCACTCTGGCGGGGGGACCCAATACAATGAGCAGTTCTTC.

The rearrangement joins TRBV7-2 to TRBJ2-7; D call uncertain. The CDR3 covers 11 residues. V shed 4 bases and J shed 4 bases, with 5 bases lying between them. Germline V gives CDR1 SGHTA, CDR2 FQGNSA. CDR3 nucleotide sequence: TGTGCCAGCAGCTCGAGGTACGAGCAGTACTTC. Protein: CASSSRYEQYF.

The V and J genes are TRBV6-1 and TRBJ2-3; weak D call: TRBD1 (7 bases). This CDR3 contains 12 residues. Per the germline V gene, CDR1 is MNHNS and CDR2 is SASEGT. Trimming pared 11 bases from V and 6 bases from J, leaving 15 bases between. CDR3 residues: CAVRQGGDTQYF. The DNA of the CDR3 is TGTGCCGTAAGACAGGGAGGCGATACGCAGTATTTT.

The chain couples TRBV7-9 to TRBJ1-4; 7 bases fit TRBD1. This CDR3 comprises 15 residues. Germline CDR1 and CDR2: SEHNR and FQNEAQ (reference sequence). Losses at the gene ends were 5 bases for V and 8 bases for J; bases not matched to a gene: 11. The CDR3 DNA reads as TGTGCCAGCAGCCAAGTCCAGGTCAGGGGGGAAAAACTGTTTTTT. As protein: CASSQVQVRGEKLFF. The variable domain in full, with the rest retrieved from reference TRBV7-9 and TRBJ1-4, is DTGVSQNPRHKITKRGQNVTFRCDPISEHNRLYWYRQTLGQGPEFLTYFQNEAQLEKSRLLSDRFSAERPKGSFSTLEIQRTEQGDSAMYLCASSQVQVRGEKLFFGSGTQLSVL.

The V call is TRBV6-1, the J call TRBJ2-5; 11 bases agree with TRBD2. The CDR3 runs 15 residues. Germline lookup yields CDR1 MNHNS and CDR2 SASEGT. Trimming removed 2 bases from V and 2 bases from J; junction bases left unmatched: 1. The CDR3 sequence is CASSEIAGGQETQYF. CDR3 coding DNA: TGTGCCAGCAGTGAAATAGCGGGGGGGCAAGAGACCCAGTACTTC.